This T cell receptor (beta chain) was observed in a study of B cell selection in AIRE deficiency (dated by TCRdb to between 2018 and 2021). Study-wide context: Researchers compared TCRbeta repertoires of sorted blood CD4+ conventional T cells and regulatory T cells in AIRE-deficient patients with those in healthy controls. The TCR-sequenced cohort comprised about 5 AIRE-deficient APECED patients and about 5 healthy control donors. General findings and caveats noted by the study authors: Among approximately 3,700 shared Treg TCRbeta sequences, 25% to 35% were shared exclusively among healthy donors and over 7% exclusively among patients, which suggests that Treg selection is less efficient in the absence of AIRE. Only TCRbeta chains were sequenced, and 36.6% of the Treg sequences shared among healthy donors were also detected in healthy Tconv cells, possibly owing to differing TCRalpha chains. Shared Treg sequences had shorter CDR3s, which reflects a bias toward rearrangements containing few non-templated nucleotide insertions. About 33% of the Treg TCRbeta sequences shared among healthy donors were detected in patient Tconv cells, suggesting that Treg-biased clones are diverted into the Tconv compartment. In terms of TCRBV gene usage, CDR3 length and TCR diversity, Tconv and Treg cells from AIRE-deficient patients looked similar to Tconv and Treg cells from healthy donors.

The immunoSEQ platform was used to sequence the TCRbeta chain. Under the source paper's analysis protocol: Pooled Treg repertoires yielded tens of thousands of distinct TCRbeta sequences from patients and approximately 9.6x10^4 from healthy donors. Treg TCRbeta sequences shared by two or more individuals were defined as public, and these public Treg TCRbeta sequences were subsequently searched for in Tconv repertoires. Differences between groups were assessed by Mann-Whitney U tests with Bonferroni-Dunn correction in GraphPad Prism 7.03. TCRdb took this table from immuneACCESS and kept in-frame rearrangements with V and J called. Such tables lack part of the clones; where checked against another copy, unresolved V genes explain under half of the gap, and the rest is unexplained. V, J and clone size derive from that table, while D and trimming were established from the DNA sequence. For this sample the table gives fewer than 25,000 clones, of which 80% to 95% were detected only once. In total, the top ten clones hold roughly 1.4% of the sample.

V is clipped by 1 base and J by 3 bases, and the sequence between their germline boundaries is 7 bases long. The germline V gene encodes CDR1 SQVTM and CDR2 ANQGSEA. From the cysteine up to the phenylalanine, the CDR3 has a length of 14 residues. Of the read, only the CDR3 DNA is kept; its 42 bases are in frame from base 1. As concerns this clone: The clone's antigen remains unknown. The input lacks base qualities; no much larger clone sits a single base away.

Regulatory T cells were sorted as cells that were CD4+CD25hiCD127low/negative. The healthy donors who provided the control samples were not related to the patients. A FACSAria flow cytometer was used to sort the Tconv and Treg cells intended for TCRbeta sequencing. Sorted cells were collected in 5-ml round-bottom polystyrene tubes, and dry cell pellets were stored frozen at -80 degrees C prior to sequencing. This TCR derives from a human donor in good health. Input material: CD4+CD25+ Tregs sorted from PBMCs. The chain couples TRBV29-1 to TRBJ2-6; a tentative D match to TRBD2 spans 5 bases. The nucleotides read TGCAGCGTTGAAGGAGGGTATGGGGCCAACGTCCTGACTTTC. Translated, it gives CSVEGGYGANVLTF.